The 18 T cell receptor beta chains listed next were all sequenced from one sample in a study of CXCR3-negative and CXCR3-positive naive CD8 T cells. All TRB cDNA libraries came from 5' RACE performed with UMI labels. TCRdb derives one entry per CDR3 protein from the 5' RACE reads, leaving out DNA. This sample contains 45,000 to 65,000 distinct CDR3 sequences. Sequenced sample: naive CXCR3- CD8+ T cells from blood. Subset: CD45RO-CCR7+CD27+CD95- naive CD8+ T cells lacking CXCR3 (TNR3-). The receptors originated from a human donor in good health. Some clones in this sample may be carry-over from other donors' samples.

This chain joins TRBV7-9 and TRBJ1-5; TCRdb outputs TRBD1, but without DNA this stays unchecked. CDR3 size: 13 residues. Germline assignment: CDR1 SEHNR and CDR2 FQNEAQ (reference sequence). This CDR3 reads CASSPQDNQPQHF.

The chain joins TRBV4-1 to TRBJ2-5; with no DNA, the TCRdb D assignment of TRBD2 cannot be verified. The CDR3 sequence is 16 residues long. CDR1 is MGHRA, CDR2 YSYEKL, per germline. CDR3 amino acids: CASSQEMGGMGETQYF.

The J gene is TRBJ2-7, the V gene TRBV5-1; no DNA is available, so the TRBD2 call from TCRdb remains unchecked. CDR3 length: 15 residues. The germline V gene has CDR1 SGHRS and CDR2 YFSETQ. CDR3 sequence: CASSSPGHLLGEQYF.

The CDR3 protein is CASSRRQGEGEAFF. The chain employs TRBV4-1 and TRBJ1-1; TCRdb's D call of TRBD1 is untestable without DNA. Germline CDR1 MGHRA, CDR2 YSYEKL. This CDR3 is built from 14 residues.

The chain is built from TRBV6-4 and TRBJ1-2; TCRdb indicates TRBD1, and absent DNA this call remains unverified. CDR3 length equals 15 residues. The V gene's germline CDR1 is MRHNA and CDR2 SNTAGT. This CDR3 reads CASSVDWGAHYGYTF.

The chain uses TRBV28 and TRBJ2-1; TCRdb names TRBD2, which stays unverified in the absence of DNA. Germline CDR1 MDHEN, CDR2 SYDVKM. The CDR3 length is 12 residues. The CDR3: CASSFRENEQFF.

The chain couples TRBV6-5 to TRBJ1-2; the D call of TRBD1 rests on TCRdb alone, since no DNA is present to check it. Germline CDR1 MNHEY, CDR2 SVGAGI. The CDR3 totals 18 residues. The CDR3 spells CASSYSMGQGTRDYGYTF.

CDR3: CASSSRGARANQPQHF. J is TRBJ1-5 and V is TRBV19; the TRBD1 assignment by TCRdb is unverifiable without DNA. The V gene's germline CDR1 is LNHDA and CDR2 SQIVND (reference sequence). There are 16 residues in the CDR3.

The rearrangement joins TRBV7-8 to TRBJ2-3; with no DNA, the TCRdb D assignment of TRBD1 cannot be verified. CDR1 is SGHVS, CDR2 FQNEAQ, per germline. CDR3 length: 15 amino acids. CDR3 protein: CASSLMAGGTDTQYF.

The chain has TRBV28 and TRBJ2-1; checking the TCRdb D call of TRBD1 is not possible without DNA. Germline V CDR1 and CDR2: MDHEN, SYDVKM. CDR3 length: 15 residues. The CDR3 is CASSLRERGPYEQFF.

The chain employs TRBV28 and TRBJ2-7; TCRdb reports TRBD2, a call that lacks DNA to check it against. Per the germline V gene, CDR1 is MDHEN and CDR2 is SYDVKM. This CDR3 has 13 amino acids. CDR3 sequence: CASSLLADYEQYF.

CDR3 residues: CASSGGEKLFF. The chain has TRBV7-9 and TRBJ1-4; the TRBD1 assignment by TCRdb is unverifiable without DNA. This CDR3 region has 11 residues. Germline V CDR1 and CDR2: SEHNR, FQNEAQ (reference sequence). Combining the CDR3 with reference TRBV7-9 and TRBJ1-4 gives the whole variable domain DTGVSQNPRHKITKRGQNVTFRCDPISEHNRLYWYRQTLGQGPEFLTYFQNEAQLEKSRLLSDRFSAERPKGSFSTLEIQRTEQGDSAMYLCASSGGEKLFFGSGTQLSVL.

The chain combines TRBV20-1 with TRBJ2-2; TCRdb returns TRBD1, unconfirmable since there is no DNA. The CDR3 sequence is 15 residues long. Looked up from germline, CDR1 is DFQATT and CDR2 is SNEGSKA (reference sequence). CDR3 amino acids: CSAWGQTKNTGELFF.

V is TRBV7-9 and J is TRBJ1-1. CDR3 length: 17 amino acids. Germline CDR1 reads SEHNR; CDR2 reads FQNEAQ (reference sequence). CDR3: CASSLVPTALGNTEAFF.

The J gene is TRBJ1-3, the V gene TRBV7-9. Germline V gives CDR1 SEHNR, CDR2 FQNEAQ (reference sequence). The CDR3 runs 14 residues. CDR3 amino acids: CASSLADLRNTIYF.

J is TRBJ2-3 and V is TRBV6-4; TCRdb outputs TRBD1, but without DNA this stays unchecked. The germline V gene encodes CDR1 MRHNA and CDR2 SNTAGT. The CDR3 extends over 14 amino acids. CDR3 loop: CASSDGQGADTQYF.

The J gene is TRBJ2-3, the V gene TRBV9; TCRdb's D gene call, TRBD1, goes unchecked for lack of DNA. Germline CDR1 SGDLS, CDR2 YYNGEE. The CDR3 consists of 16 residues. This CDR3 is CASSASGTGGTDTQYF.

The chain combines TRBV2 with TRBJ2-3; TCRdb selects TRBD1, and the lack of DNA leaves this call unchecked. Germline V gene sequence: CDR1 SNHLY, CDR2 FYNNEI. This CDR3 has 16 amino acids. CDR3 sequence reads: CASTPPTGLGTDTQYF.